These 22 T cell receptor beta chains share one sample of origin, sequenced in a study of T-cell memory formation after mild COVID-19. A single record per CDR3 protein comes from TCRdb applying MiXCR to the 5' RACE reads. The sample yields more than 150,000 distinct CDR3 sequences, around 18% seen once. The sample consisted of PBMCs or a T cell subset sorted from them (not recorded which). All receptors come from a man aged 18 to 29 who had mild COVID-19 (a few samples of this study predate the infection). Cell type and time point are not known.

The chain joins TRBV24-1 to TRBJ2-2, with D hard to call. CDR1 is KGHDR and CDR2 is SFDVKD in the germline V gene. The ends were cut back, 2 bases at V and 7 bases at J, with 22 bases in the middle. The CDR3 contains 18 residues. The CDR3 DNA reads TGTGCCACCAGTGATTCGACCGGCGTTAGCTGGCGAGGCGGGGAGCTGTTTTTT. Translated, it gives CATSDSTGVSWRGGELFF.

This clonotype was seen a few times. A read error may account for a junction end that differs from germline. The V and J genes are TRBV12-3 or TRBV12-4 and TRBJ2-1; a weak D match, TRBD1 (6 bases). There are 11 residues in the CDR3. CDR3 DNA sequence: TGTGCCAGCAGTCCGAGACGACAGGCCGACTTC. Amino acid sequence: CASSPRRQADF.

This clonotype was counted only a few times. The rearrangement uses TRBV12-3 or TRBV12-4 and TRBJ2-2, with 7 bases identical to TRBD2. V was pared by 4 bases and J by 0 bases, with 2 bases of the junction left unmatched. This CDR3 has 15 amino acids. DNA for the CDR3: TGTGCCAGCAGTTCGGGGGGAACGAACACCGGGGAGCTGTTTTTT. Amino acids: CASSSGGTNTGELFF.

The gene calls are TRBV7-9 and TRBJ2-1; D is possibly TRBD1 (6 bases). Germline values: CDR1 SEHNR, CDR2 FQNEAQ (reference sequence). V was clipped by 5 bases and J by 4 bases, with 12 bases between them. This CDR3 is built from 14 residues. CDR3 DNA sequence: TGTGCCAGCAGCGATTCAGGGGCATACAATGAGCAGTTCTTC. It specifies CASSDSGAYNEQFF.

V gene TRBV4-1 combines with J gene TRBJ2-4; 7 bases are a match to TRBD1. V trimming: 1 base; J trimming: 3 bases; junction bases outside the gene matches: 12. The CDR3 has 18 residues. CDR1 MGHRA and CDR2 YSYEKL come from the germline V gene. CDR3 coding DNA: TGCGCCAGCAGCCAAGGAGGGGTGGTGGGACAGAGCAAAAACATTCAGTACTTC. Translation gives CASSQGGVVGQSKNIQYF.

In its sample, this clonotype was seen many times. The chain is built from TRBV20-1 and TRBJ2-3; D is possibly TRBD2 (7 bases). Germline CDR1 reads DFQATT; CDR2 reads SNEGSKA (reference sequence). Trimming left V 6 bases short and J 7 bases short, with 20 bases between. The CDR3 runs to 14 residues. CDR3 DNA: TGCAGTGCGCGTGGGGGGGGCGCGGGTTATACGCAGTATTTT. It codes for CSARGGGAGYTQYF.

This clonotype showed up many times. The gene calls are TRBV5-1 and TRBJ1-1; D unclear. Germline V gives CDR1 SGHRS, CDR2 YFSETQ. Trimming took off 0 bases at V and 10 bases at J, with 19 bases between the two ends. This CDR3 has 15 residues. The CDR3 coding sequence is TGCGCCAGCAGCTTGGAGGGCGTAGCCCCCCGGCGAGCTTTCTTT. It is translated as CASSLEGVAPRRAFF.

This clonotype was recorded at least ten times. The gene calls are TRBV10-1 and TRBJ2-3; 7 bases are shared with TRBD1. This CDR3 is built from 17 residues. V shed 3 bases, J shed 3 bases, and the junction held 12 bases outside the gene matches. Germline V CDR1 and CDR2: WNHNN, SYGVQD (reference sequence). The DNA of the CDR3 is TGCGCCAGCAGTGAATCGAGGGGGCAGTATCGTACAGATACGCAGTATTTT. This encodes CASSESRGQYRTDTQYF.

The gene calls are TRBV5-1 and TRBJ2-3; TRBD1 might be the D (6 bases). V was clipped by 5 bases and J by 4 bases, with 20 bases between them. Per germline, CDR1 SGHRS and CDR2 YFSETQ. This CDR3 comprises 16 residues. CDR3 sequence (DNA): TGCGCCAGCAGGTCAGGGGCCGGCCAGGAGGCAGATACGCAGTATTTT. Its protein product is CASRSGAGQEADTQYF.

The chain uses TRBV11-2 and TRBJ2-3, with 9 bases lining up with TRBD1. CDR3 length: 15 amino acids. Germline trimming cut 5 bases from V and 2 bases from J; bases unmatched to any gene: 5. From germline, CDR1 is SGHAT and CDR2 FQNNGV. The CDR3, as DNA: TGTGCCAGCAGCCCGGGACAGGGATACACAGATACGCAGTATTTT. The encoded protein is CASSPGQGYTDTQYF.

This clonotype has more than one count but fewer than ten. The rearrangement uses TRBV19 and TRBJ1-1; D not certain. V was clipped by 7 bases and J by 7 bases, with 13 bases between them. Germline V gene lookup returns CDR1 LNHDA and CDR2 SQIVND (reference sequence). This CDR3 is 12 amino acids long. Written as DNA, the CDR3 is TGTGCCAGTACCGGAGACGGAATTGAAGCTTTCTTT. Encoded protein: CASTGDGIEAFF.

A few counts support this clonotype. The chain joins TRBV6-5 to TRBJ1-1, with D perhaps TRBD1 (5 bases). This CDR3 has 14 residues. Between the trimmed V and J ends, which lost 2 bases and 4 bases, there was a span of 11 bases. Germline V gene data show CDR1 as MNHEY and CDR2 as SVGAGI. Here the CDR3 reads CASSYRGRSTEAFF. CDR3 DNA: TGTGCCAGCAGTTACAGGGGTAGAAGCACTGAAGCTTTCTTT.

The CDR3 spells CASSSLAGAATDTQYF. CDR3 coding DNA: TGCGCCAGCAGCTCGCTCGCGGGGGCAGCAACAGATACGCAGTATTTT. The chain employs TRBV5-1 and TRBJ2-3, with D maybe TRBD2 (7 bases). This CDR3 spans 16 amino acids. Germline CDR1 and CDR2: SGHRS and YFSETQ. V lost 3 bases, J lost 3 bases, and 17 bases lay in between.

The chain links TRBV7-2 to TRBJ1-2; D gene uncertain. Per the germline V gene, CDR1 is SGHTA and CDR2 is FQGNSA. The germline V and J ends were trimmed by 3 bases and 4 bases, with 6 bases remaining between them. The CDR3 is made up of 12 amino acids. In nucleotides, the CDR3 is TGTGCCAGCAGCTTCGCCCCCTATGGCTACACCTTC. It codes for CASSFAPYGYTF.

The table lists this clonotype with a few counts. DNA of the CDR3: TGTGCCAGCAGCGCAGGGCAGCGCTATGGCTACACCTTC. Its protein is CASSAGQRYGYTF. The chain has TRBV5-5 and TRBJ1-2; D is possibly TRBD1 (5 bases). From germline, CDR1 is SGHKS and CDR2 YYEKEE (reference sequence). Trimming left V 4 bases short and J 4 bases short, with 11 bases between. The length of the CDR3 is 13 residues. The variable domain in full, with the rest retrieved from reference TRBV5-5 and TRBJ1-2, is DAGVTQSPTHLIKTRGQQVTLRCSPISGHKSVSWYQQVLGQGPQFIFQYYEKEERGRGNFPDRFSARQFPNYSSELNVNALLLGDSALYLCASSAGQRYGYTFGSGTRLTVV.

The gene calls are TRBV7-7 and TRBJ2-2; D is unresolved. Germline CDR1 and CDR2: SSHAT and FNYEAQ (reference sequence). V was clipped by 4 bases and J by 4 bases, with 7 bases between them. The CDR3 spans 13 residues. Here the CDR3 DNA reads TGTGCCAGCAGCTCGCATCCCACCGGGGAGCTGTTTTTT. This codes for CASSSHPTGELFF.

The CDR3 nucleotides read TGTGCCAGCAGCTTAGGGACAGCAAAAGAGACCCAGTACTTC. Amino acid sequence: CASSLGTAKETQYF. V is TRBV5-6 and J is TRBJ2-5; 7 nucleotides match TRBD1. CDR1 is SGHDT, CDR2 YYEEEE, per germline. V lost 2 bases to trimming and J lost 3 bases; unmatched junction nucleotides: 4. This CDR3 has 14 amino acids.

This chain joins TRBV28 and TRBJ2-1; D is uncertain. Germline CDR1 and CDR2: MDHEN and SYDVKM. Between the trimmed V and J ends, which lost 3 bases and 5 bases, there was a span of 5 bases. This CDR3 has 12 residues. In DNA form, the CDR3 reads TGTGCCAGCAGTTTGTCCGACAATGAGCAGTTCTTC. It is translated as CASSLSDNEQFF.

The genes are TRBV7-9 and TRBJ1-4; 9 bases fit TRBD1. The trim removed 1 base at V and 6 bases at J, leaving 9 bases unmatched. The CDR3 sequence is 17 residues long. The V gene's germline CDR1 is SEHNR and CDR2 FQNEAQ (reference sequence). The CDR3 DNA follows: TGTGCCAGCAGCTTAGGGTGGACCTGGACAGGGGATGAAAAACTGTTTTTT. Its protein is CASSLGWTWTGDEKLFF.

The chain employs TRBV7-9 and TRBJ1-1; D gene ambiguous. Trimming removed 4 bases at V and 7 bases at J, with 10 bases between. The CDR3 covers 12 residues. CDR1 is SEHNR, CDR2 FQNEAQ, per germline (reference sequence). CDR3 in amino acids: CASSYTSYEAFF. The CDR3 DNA reads as TGTGCCAGCAGCTATACGTCATATGAAGCTTTCTTT.

J is TRBJ2-3 and V is TRBV20-1, with TRBD2 matching 9 bases. The CDR3 loop spans 13 amino acids. Trimming took 6 bases from V and 4 from J; bases not matched to a gene: 5. The germline CDR1 and CDR2 sequences are DFQATT and SNEGSKA (reference sequence). This CDR3 reads CSAPTSGADTQYF. The CDR3 region has the DNA TGCAGTGCCCCGACTAGCGGCGCAGATACGCAGTATTTT.

This clonotype was seen at least ten times. The rearrangement uses TRBV12-3 or TRBV12-4 and TRBJ1-5; D unresolved. V dropped 7 bases and J dropped 5 bases, with 9 bases sitting between them. The length of the CDR3 is 12 residues. DNA of the CDR3: TGTGCCAGCACTCGGGAAGATCAGCCCCAGCATTTT. Encoded protein: CASTREDQPQHF.